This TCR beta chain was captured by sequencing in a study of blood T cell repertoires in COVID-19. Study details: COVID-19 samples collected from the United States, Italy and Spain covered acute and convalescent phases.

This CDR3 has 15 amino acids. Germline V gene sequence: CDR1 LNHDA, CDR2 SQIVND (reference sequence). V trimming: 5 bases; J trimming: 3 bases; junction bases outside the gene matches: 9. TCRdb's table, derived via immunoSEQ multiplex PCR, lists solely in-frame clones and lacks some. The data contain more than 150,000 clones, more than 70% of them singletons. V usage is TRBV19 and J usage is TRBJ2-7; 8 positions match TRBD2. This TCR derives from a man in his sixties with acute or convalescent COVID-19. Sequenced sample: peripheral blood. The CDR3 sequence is CASSRSGTRGYEQYF. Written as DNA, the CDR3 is TGTGCCAGTAGTCGTTCCGGGACTAGGGGCTACGAGCAGTACTTC.